The rows below give T cell receptor beta chains drawn from one sample of a study of cytomegalovirus exposure and HLA in healthy donors. Sequenced by immunoSEQ multiplex PCR; TCRdb stores in-frame clones only, minus some. Here the sample spans about 160,000 clones, just under 80% being singletons. Sequencing used PBMCs. Source of these receptors: a man between 25 and 39 years old in good health and CMV-seronegative. Both conserved end residues are part of each CDR3. A D gene is named only where the DNA matches it firmly. The size entry is marked missing in some rows and otherwise reads once, few, many or a size class.

D gene | clone size | J gene | V gene | CDR3 protein | CDR3 DNA
TRBD1 | . | TRBJ1-2 | TRBV9 | CASSGTGGASYGYTF | TGTGCCAGCAGCGGTACAGGGGGCGCGTCCTATGGCTACACCTTC
TRBD2 | . | TRBJ2-7 | TRBV28 | CASTLQGLRHEQYF | TGTGCCAGCACTCTTCAGGGACTACGACACGAGCAGTACTTC
. | . | TRBJ1-2 | TRBV25-1 | CASSEHSGSYGYTF | TGTGCCAGCAGTGAACATTCCGGGAGCTATGGCTACACCTTC
TRBD1 | . | TRBJ1-5 | TRBV10-3 | CAIRAGEGQGPQPQHF | TGTGCCATCAGGGCAGGTGAGGGACAGGGGCCCCAGCCCCAGCATTTT
. | . | TRBJ1-1 | TRBV7-3 | CASSLNNLGAEAFF | TGTGCCAGCAGCTTAAATAATCTAGGGGCTGAAGCTTTCTTT
. | . | TRBJ1-3 | TRBV7-9 | CASSAVSGNTIYF | TGTGCCAGCAGCGCGGTCTCTGGAAACACCATATATTTT
TRBD2 | . | TRBJ2-1 | TRBV28 | CASSRTPLADPYNEQFF | TGTGCCAGCAGTCGTACTCCGCTAGCGGACCCCTACAATGAGCAGTTCTTC
TRBD1 | . | TRBJ1-2 | TRBV6-5 | CASSYTGTGPNYGYTF | TGTGCCAGCAGTTACACTGGGACAGGGCCAAACTATGGCTACACCTTC
. | . | TRBJ2-1 | TRBV10-1 | CASSETGLGVNEQFF | TGCGCCAGCAGTGAGACAGGGTTGGGGGTCAATGAGCAGTTCTTC
TRBD1 | . | TRBJ2-7 | TRBV5-1 | CASSLGDRPDGSYEQYF | TGCGCCAGCAGCTTGGGGGACAGACCTGATGGCTCCTACGAGCAGTACTTC
. | . | TRBJ2-7 | TRBV4-1 | CASSQERGSSYEQYF | TGCGCCAGCAGCCAAGAAAGGGGAAGCTCCTACGAGCAGTACTTC
. | . | TRBJ1-2 | TRBV5-1 | CASSLAYGGNYGYTF | TGCGCCAGCAGCTTGGCTTATGGAGGTAACTATGGCTACACCTTC
TRBD1 | . | TRBJ1-1 | TRBV12-5 | CASGSGQGWTEAFF | TGTGCTAGTGGCTCGGGACAGGGTTGGACTGAAGCTTTCTTT
TRBD2 | . | TRBJ2-7 | TRBV7-9 | CSSSKDGTSVSYEQYF | TGTTCCAGCAGCAAAGACGGGACTAGCGTTTCCTACGAGCAGTACTTC
TRBD1 | . | TRBJ2-7 | TRBV10-3 | CAISRTGETYEQYF | TGTGCCATCAGTCGGACAGGGGAGACCTACGAGCAGTACTTC
TRBD1 | few | TRBJ1-1 | TRBV4-1 | CASSRGGQGGTEAFF | TGCGCCAGCAGCCGAGGGGGACAGGGGGGCACTGAAGCTTTCTTT
. | . | TRBJ2-7 | TRBV28 | CASSLSTGSQLGEQYF | TGTGCCAGCAGTTTGAGCACAGGGTCCCAACTTGGCGAGCAGTACTTC